This T cell receptor (beta chain) was retrieved from a study of T cells after posttransplantation cyclophosphamide (TCRdb year 2016). For the study in its entirety: T cell repertoire reconstitution was tracked by TRB sequencing after myeloablative bone marrow transplantation in which posttransplantation cyclophosphamide was used as GVHD prophylaxis. Samples from 35 PTCy-treated patients, along with samples from 15 to 20 of their related bone marrow donors, underwent antigen receptor sequencing. Blood from all 35 or so PTCy patients with 1-year posttransplant specimens was subjected to TRB sequencing. In 3 patients, up to roughly 3 additional blood samples taken between 2 and 5.2 years after transplant also underwent TRB sequencing, as did pretransplant blood from 4 patients. Because TRA and TRB clonality correlated tightly in 8 to 10 samples, the subsequent TCR analyses were limited to TRB only. Public TRB sequences were searched against a database of over 3,000 sequences associated with responses to pathogens, tumor antigens, self-antigens and alloantigens.

Explained via the paper, the treatment or condition label denotes: high-dose cyclophosphamide on days +3 and +4 as single-agent GVHD prophylaxis. PTCy patients received busulfan and fludarabine conditioning, a related or unrelated marrow graft, and cyclophosphamide on days +3 and +4. The PTCy-treated patients were enrolled in a prospective multi-institutional clinical trial. Mononuclear cells from peripheral blood and bone marrow were separated by Ficoll-Hypaque density centrifugation and then cryopreserved. Study-wide findings and limitations: Donor-recipient similarity was low at 1-2 months but increased during the first year, and donor CD8+ memory clones often dominated later blood repertoires. Across a few dozen patients, TRB clonality was highly associated with recipient CMV seropositivity and CMV reactivation, and diversity in PTCy patients was similar to diversity in CNI/methotrexate controls. The TRB repertoires of T cells infiltrating skin or GI tract showed only limited overlap with the TRB repertoires of T cells in blood.

This clone was seen many times. Its antigen is not yet known. No base quality values were provided; no much bigger clone lies one nucleotide off. From cysteine to phenylalanine, the CDR3 is 14 amino acids long. Only the CDR3 portion is preserved as DNA: 42 bases, with reading frame beginning at the first base. The germline V gene yields SGHAT for CDR1 and FQNNGV for CDR2. Relative to germline, V is 1 base shorter and J is 2 bases shorter, with 9 bases between their ends. Genomic DNA was the input for TRB sequencing, which was run either with the immunoSEQ assay at survey resolution or with the hsTCRB kit. As for the original processing: The immunoSEQ software handled initial read processing, and the LymphoSeq R package was used for repertoire analyses. For each TRB dataset, clonality was calculated as 1 minus normalized Shannon entropy, and the Gini coefficient was computed as well. Phenotypes of unsorted samples were inferred by mapping TRB sequences from sorted subsets of the recipient or donor onto the same recipient's unsorted samples. Held by TCRdb, this immuneACCESS table contains in-frame sequences only and omits some clones. Under half of the omission traces to an unresolved V gene where checked; the cause of the rest is unknown. D and trimming come from the DNA, and the V and J calls and clone size come from that table. The sample counts tens of thousands of clones, each observed more than once. Roughly 2% of the sample lies in the top ten.

The receptor was isolated from a male patient in his late teens or twenties who received an allogeneic stem cell transplant from a related donor, was CMV-positive, and had no GVHD. After a transplant, some T cells may be of graft donor origin. The sequence is built from TRBV11-2 and TRBJ2-7, and the D gene may be TRBD1, 5 bases matching. The sequencing used PBMCs, collected after allogeneic stem cell transplant with posttransplant cyclophosphamide. The CDR3 protein: CASSLGQGPYEQYF. Read as DNA, the sequence is TGTGCCAGCAGCTTAGGGCAGGGCCCCTACGAGCAGTACTTC.